This note documents a single T cell receptor (beta chain) sequence. The PCR employed 60 Vbeta primers together with 13 Jbeta primers. Method: immunoSEQ multiplex PCR; TCRdb's copy keeps in-frame clones and lacks some. The sample yields some 150,000 clones, 80% seen once. The sample originates from a study of cytomegalovirus exposure and HLA in healthy donors. The CDR3 has 13 amino acids. Germline V gene sequence: CDR1 SQVTM, CDR2 ANQGSEA. V was pared by 4 bases and J by 0 bases, with 9 bases between. The source of this sequence is a man under 40 in good health and CMV-seronegative. Sequencing was done on a sample of PBMCs. The J gene is TRBJ1-1, the V gene TRBV29-1; D not resolved. CDR3 coding DNA: TGCAGCGTTGTGAGGGTCATGAACACTGAAGCTTTCTTT. It yields the protein CSVVRVMNTEAFF.